Listed below are T cell receptor beta chains from one sample, sequenced in a study of blood T cells in healthy people across ages. MiXCR, run by TCRdb on the 5' RACE reads, gives a single entry per CDR3 protein. The sample lists hundreds of thousands of distinct CDR3 sequences, about 50% occurring once. What was sequenced was blood. All receptors derive from a woman over 75 in good health. The CDR3 runs from the conserved cysteine through the conserved F or W. The D gene is left open where the match is weak. Where a row states a size, it is once, few, many or the class of an expanded clone; other rows omit it.

CASSPRTRPTNEKLFF	TGTGCCAGCTCACCACGTACGAGGCCGACTAATGAAAAACTGTTTTTT	TRBV18	TRBJ1-4	few	-
CASTPQGSETQYF	TGCGCCAGCACCCCCCAGGGCTCGGAGACCCAGTACTTC	TRBV5-1	TRBJ2-5	many	-
CASSSTGGLAAYEQYF	TGTGCCAGCAGCTCCACCGGCGGACTAGCGGCCTACGAGCAGTACTTC	TRBV13	TRBJ2-7	-	TRBD2
CASSYRGLAPLHF	TGTGCCAGCAGTTACAGGGGGTTAGCCCCCCTCCACTTT	TRBV12-3/TRBV12-4	TRBJ1-6	-	TRBD1
CASSIFQTQYF	TGTGCCAGCAGCATTTTCCAGACCCAGTACTTC	TRBV14	TRBJ2-5	many	-
CASTVGTGGGEQFF	TGTGCCAGCACTGTCGGGACAGGGGGCGGGGAGCAGTTCTTC	TRBV2	TRBJ2-1	few	TRBD1
CSARDVPGTNLNEQFF	TGCAGTGCTAGAGATGTCCCCGGGACTAACCTCAATGAGCAGTTCTTC	TRBV20-1	TRBJ2-1	-	TRBD2
CSAGTGSNEQYF	TGCAGCGCTGGGACAGGGTCCAATGAGCAGTACTTC	TRBV29-1	TRBJ2-5	-	TRBD1
CASIPADRLAREAFF	TGTGCCAGCATTCCCGCCGACAGGCTGGCTCGTGAAGCTTTCTTT	TRBV12-3/TRBV12-4	TRBJ1-1	-	-
CASSSNRGYDSPLHF	TGCGCCAGCAGCTCGAACAGGGGTTATGATTCACCCCTCCACTTT	TRBV5-1	TRBJ1-6	many	TRBD1
CASSQGALAKNIQYF	TGTGCCAGCAGTCAGGGGGCCCTCGCCAAAAACATTCAGTACTTC	TRBV5-4	TRBJ2-4	many	TRBD1
CASHKRIYPGELFF	TGTGCCAGCCATAAACGAATCTATCCGGGGGAGCTGTTTTTT	TRBV27	TRBJ2-2	-	-
CASSPLGGESYTF	TGTGCCAGCAGCCCCCTAGGGGGGGAGAGCTACACCTTC	TRBV3-1	TRBJ1-2	-	-
CSGTLNTEAFF	TGCAGCGGCACCTTGAATACTGAAGCTTTCTTT	TRBV29-1	TRBJ1-1	few	-
CASSSDLYYGYTF	TGTGCCAGCAGTTCGGACCTATACTATGGCTACACCTTC	TRBV27	TRBJ1-2	-	-
CSAATSGSYNEQFF	TGCAGCGCCGCGACTAGCGGGTCTTACAATGAGCAGTTCTTC	TRBV29-1	TRBJ2-1	many	TRBD2
CASSPAQVTDTQYF	TGTGCCAGCAGCCCGGCCCAGGTCACAGATACGCAGTATTTT	TRBV7-3	TRBJ2-3	many	-
CASTEALKGEQFF	TGTGCCAGCACGGAGGCCTTGAAGGGTGAGCAGTTCTTC	TRBV28	TRBJ2-1	-	-
CAWSAREHGYTF	TGTGCCTGGAGTGCCAGGGAGCACGGCTACACCTTC	TRBV30	TRBJ1-2	-	-
CSVAGTSATDTQYF	TGCAGCGTCGCCGGGACTAGCGCCACAGATACGCAGTATTTT	TRBV29-1	TRBJ2-3	-	TRBD2